This T cell receptor (beta chain) is drawn from a study of T-cell memory formation after mild COVID-19. About the study: Largely donor-specific sequence clusters came from two donors.

5'RACE, which relied on constant-segment primers, yielded TCR alpha and TCR beta cDNA libraries carrying sample barcodes and UMIs. TCRdb reprocessed the 5' RACE reads with MiXCR, giving one entry per CDR3 protein. The sample yields under 400,000 distinct CDR3 sequences, 25% to 30% seen once. V trimming: 6 bases; J trimming: 6 bases; junction bases outside the gene matches: 10. From germline, CDR1 is MNHNS and CDR2 SASEGT. The CDR3 has 14 residues. About this clonotype: Antigen specificity is unknown.

General study findings and limits: Memory from before infection featured some responding clones, which suggests cross-reactive memory joined. Whereas later expanders leaned CD4+, clones contracting day 15 to 85 showed a balanced CD4/CD8 makeup.

The sample was PBMCs or a T cell subset sorted from them (not recorded which). This clonotype originated in an adult woman who had mild COVID-19 (a few samples of this study predate the infection). Cell type and time point are not known. The chain uses TRBV6-1 and TRBJ2-7; 8 nucleotides align to TRBD1. The chain's CDR3 is CASSRTGTAGEQYF. CDR3 DNA: TGTGCCAGCAGCCGGACAGGGACAGCGGGCGAGCAGTACTTC.